A selection of T cell receptor beta chains follows, all from one sample in a study of shared clonotypes between healthy human individuals. Libraries were prepared by immunoSEQ multiplex PCR; TCRdb keeps only in-frame clonotypes and omits some of them. The sample contains fewer than 600,000 clones, roughly three quarters of which appear only once. The sequencing sample was made of PBMCs. All receptors come from a woman aged 40-49 years in good health. Some clones in this sample may be carry-over from other donors' samples. Both conserved end residues are part of each CDR3. D genes are given only for firm matches. Clone size appears in some rows only: once, few, many, or a class for an expanded clone.

cdr3_length	v_call	d_call	j_call	clone_size	cdr3_aa	cdr3_nt
15	TRBV28	TRBD2	TRBJ2-7	.	CASREQGLAAYEQYF	TGTGCCAGCAGAGAACAGGGACTAGCGGCCTACGAGCAGTACTTC
14	TRBV5-1	TRBD1	TRBJ2-5	.	CASIPGQGQETQYF	TGCGCCAGCATACCGGGACAGGGCCAAGAGACCCAGTACTTC
13	TRBV7-9	.	TRBJ1-2	few	CASSLAGQYGYTF	TGTGCCAGCAGCTTAGCGGGACAATATGGCTACACCTTC
15	TRBV18	.	TRBJ2-2	.	CASSPASRNTGELFF	TGTGCCAGCTCACCGGCTAGCAGGAACACCGGGGAGCTGTTTTTT
12	TRBV28	.	TRBJ2-5	few	CASSLTQRTQYF	TGTGCCAGCAGTCTTACCCAGCGGACCCAGTACTTC
14	TRBV9	.	TRBJ2-1	.	CASSVKGSYNEQFF	TGTGCCAGCAGCGTAAAGGGCAGTTACAATGAGCAGTTCTTC
15	TRBV7-5	.	TRBJ1-2	.	CARRLVRQAVDGYTF	TGTGCCAGAAGGTTAGTAAGACAGGCGGTGGATGGCTACACCTTC
13	TRBV6-4	.	TRBJ2-7	.	CASRKRAGLEQYF	TGTGCCAGCAGGAAAAGGGCAGGGCTCGAGCAGTACTTC
17	TRBV7-6	TRBD2	TRBJ2-7	.	CASSSAFKRETSYEQYF	TGTGCCAGCAGCTCGGCGTTCAAGCGGGAGACATCCTACGAGCAGTACTTC
13	TRBV7-9	.	TRBJ2-1	.	CASSYPGGTEQFF	TGTGCCAGCAGCTACCCAGGGGGGACTGAGCAGTTCTTC
15	TRBV6-5	TRBD1	TRBJ1-1	.	CASNGTGSMNTEAFF	TGTGCCAGCAACGGGACAGGGAGCATGAACACTGAAGCTTTCTTT
14	TRBV28	.	TRBJ2-7	few	CASPLQGTVCEQYF	TGTGCCAGCCCCCTCCAGGGAACCGTCTGCGAGCAGTACTTC
16	TRBV7-8	.	TRBJ1-5	.	CASSHRTSGRDQPQHF	TGTGCCAGCAGCCACCGCACCTCGGGCAGAGATCAGCCCCAGCATTTT
17	TRBV9	TRBD1	TRBJ2-1	.	CASSLYGTGGAYNEQFF	TGTGCCAGCAGCCTCTATGGGACAGGAGGGGCCTACAATGAGCAGTTCTTC
15	TRBV19	.	TRBJ2-7	.	CASRHVPGPPYEQYF	TGTGCCAGTAGGCACGTCCCGGGACCACCCTACGAGCAGTACTTC
18	TRBV7-8	TRBD1	TRBJ2-7	.	CASSLVRVWDRRSTEQYF	TGTGCCAGCAGCTTAGTTCGAGTTTGGGACAGGCGATCTACCGAGCAGTACTTC
14	TRBV11-2	.	TRBJ2-7	.	CASSLVSPGAEQYF	TGTGCCAGCAGCTTAGTCTCCCCAGGGGCCGAGCAGTACTTC
14	TRBV10-1	TRBD1	TRBJ2-2	.	CASRGQGDTGELFF	TGCGCCAGCAGGGGACAGGGCGACACCGGGGAGCTGTTTTTT
14	TRBV6-1	TRBD1	TRBJ2-7	.	CASSTRQGSYEQYF	TGTGCCAGCAGTACCCGACAGGGATCATACGAGCAGTACTTC
14	TRBV28	TRBD1	TRBJ1-2	.	CASSSSDREGGYTF	TGTGCCAGCAGTTCGTCGGACAGGGAGGGTGGCTACACCTTC
15	TRBV2	TRBD2	TRBJ2-1	few	CASSLLAGVGNEQFF	TGTGCCAGCAGCCTACTAGCGGGAGTTGGTAATGAGCAGTTCTTC
15	TRBV6-5	TRBD1	TRBJ2-2	.	CASSTRDRNTGELFF	TGTGCCAGCAGTACCCGGGACAGGAACACCGGGGAGCTGTTTTTT
15	TRBV30	.	TRBJ2-1	.	CAYKRGTVSYNEQFF	TGTGCCTACAAGAGAGGGACGGTCTCCTACAATGAGCAGTTCTTC
17	TRBV18	.	TRBJ2-2	.	CASSPTSSRTRTGELFF	TGTGCCAGCTCACCAACTTCGAGCAGGACCCGCACCGGGGAGCTGTTTTTT
16	TRBV5-6	.	TRBJ2-2	.	CASSLAAPNEPGSCFF	.